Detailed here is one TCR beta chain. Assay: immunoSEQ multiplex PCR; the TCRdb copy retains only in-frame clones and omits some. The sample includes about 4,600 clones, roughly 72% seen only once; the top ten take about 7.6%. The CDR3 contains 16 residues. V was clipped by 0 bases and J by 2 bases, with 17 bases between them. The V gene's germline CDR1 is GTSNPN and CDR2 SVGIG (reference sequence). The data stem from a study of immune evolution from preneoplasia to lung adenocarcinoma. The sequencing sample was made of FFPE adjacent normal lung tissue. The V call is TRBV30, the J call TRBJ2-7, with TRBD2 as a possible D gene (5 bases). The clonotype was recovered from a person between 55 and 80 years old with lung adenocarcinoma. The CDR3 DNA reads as TGTGCCTGGAGTGTACTGCGAACCCCGAGGGCCTACGAGCAGTACTTC. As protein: CAWSVLRTPRAYEQYF.